This T cell receptor (beta chain) was retrieved from a study of blood T cell repertoires in COVID-19. Assay: immunoSEQ multiplex PCR; the TCRdb copy retains only in-frame clones and omits some. There are about 150,000 clones in the sample; approximately 86% occur only once, and roughly 4% lies in the top ten. This clone was detected once. V was shortened by 3 bases and J by 4 bases, with 3 bases between the two germline ends. Germline values: CDR1 MNHEY, CDR2 SMNVEV (reference sequence). The CDR3 runs 12 residues. The sample taken for sequencing was PBMCs or T cells enriched from blood (not recorded which). The clonotype was recovered from a woman in her thirties or forties who had been exposed to COVID-19. This chain uses TRBV27 with TRBJ2-2, with D unresolved. The CDR3 here is CASSFSTGELFF. The DNA for the CDR3 is TGTGCCAGCAGTTTCAGCACCGGGGAGCTGTTTTTT.